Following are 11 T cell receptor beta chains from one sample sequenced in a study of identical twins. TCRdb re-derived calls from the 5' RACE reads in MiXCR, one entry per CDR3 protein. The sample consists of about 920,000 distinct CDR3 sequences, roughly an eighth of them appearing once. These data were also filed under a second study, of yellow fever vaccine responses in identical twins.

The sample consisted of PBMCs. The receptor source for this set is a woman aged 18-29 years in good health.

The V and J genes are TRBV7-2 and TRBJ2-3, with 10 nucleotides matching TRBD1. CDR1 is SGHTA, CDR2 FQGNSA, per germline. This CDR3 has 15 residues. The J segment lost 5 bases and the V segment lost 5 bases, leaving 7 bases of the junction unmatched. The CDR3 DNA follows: TGTGCCAGCAGCCCAATGACAGGGGGCAAAGATACGCAGTATTTT. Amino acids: CASSPMTGGKDTQYF.

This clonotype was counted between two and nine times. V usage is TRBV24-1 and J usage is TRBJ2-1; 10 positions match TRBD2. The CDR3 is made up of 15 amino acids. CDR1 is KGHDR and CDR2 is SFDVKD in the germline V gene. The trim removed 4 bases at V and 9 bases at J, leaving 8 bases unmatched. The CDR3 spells CATSDPSGRGIEQFF. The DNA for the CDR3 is TGTGCCACCAGTGACCCTAGCGGGAGAGGAATTGAGCAGTTCTTC.

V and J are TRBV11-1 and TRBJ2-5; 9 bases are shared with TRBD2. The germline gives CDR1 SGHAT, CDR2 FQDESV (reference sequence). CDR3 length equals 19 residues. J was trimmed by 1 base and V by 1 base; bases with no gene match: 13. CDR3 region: CASSLVEAREGSIQETQYF. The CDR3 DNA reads TGTGCCAGCAGCTTAGTAGAGGCGCGGGAGGGATCCATCCAAGAGACCCAGTACTTC.

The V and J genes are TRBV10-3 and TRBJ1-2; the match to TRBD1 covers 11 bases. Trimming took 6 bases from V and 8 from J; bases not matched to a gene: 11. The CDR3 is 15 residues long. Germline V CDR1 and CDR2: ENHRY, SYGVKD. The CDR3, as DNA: TGTGCCATCAGCCGACTCCGGGACAGGGGGGACGGCTACACCTTC. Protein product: CAISRLRDRGDGYTF.

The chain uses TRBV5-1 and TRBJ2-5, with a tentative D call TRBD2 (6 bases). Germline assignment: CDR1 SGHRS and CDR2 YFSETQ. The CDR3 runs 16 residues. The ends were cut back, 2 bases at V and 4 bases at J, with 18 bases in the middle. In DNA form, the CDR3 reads TGCGCCAGCAGCTTACTACTAGCCTCGGGGCGAGAGACCCAGTACTTC. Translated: CASSLLLASGRETQYF.

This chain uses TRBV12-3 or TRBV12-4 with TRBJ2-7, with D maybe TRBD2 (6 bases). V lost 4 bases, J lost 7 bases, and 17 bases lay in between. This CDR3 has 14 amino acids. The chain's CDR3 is CASSWRGYRQEQYF. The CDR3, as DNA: TGTGCCAGCAGTTGGAGGGGCTACAGGCAAGAGCAGTACTTC.

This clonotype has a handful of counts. The CDR3 DNA reads as TGTGCCAGCAGCCCGACTTATCGGCCATCGGACGAGCAGTACTTC. It specifies CASSPTYRPSDEQYF. V gene TRBV3-1 combines with J gene TRBJ2-7; D call uncertain. The CDR3 is 15 residues long. CDR1 and CDR2 (germline): LGHDT, YNNKEL (reference sequence). Between the trimmed V and J ends, which lost 4 bases and 5 bases, there was a span of 18 bases.

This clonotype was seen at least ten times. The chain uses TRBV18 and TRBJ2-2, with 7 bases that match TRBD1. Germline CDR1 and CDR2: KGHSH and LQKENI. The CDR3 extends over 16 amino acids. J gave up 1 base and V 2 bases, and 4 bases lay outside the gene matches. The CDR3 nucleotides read TGTGCCAGCTCACCATCGGGACAGAAGAACACCGGGGAGCTGTTTTTT. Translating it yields CASSPSGQKNTGELFF.

CDR3 bases: TGCAGTGCCTCAGAGGGGGGCGAGCAGTACTTC. Its protein is CSASEGGEQYF. This chain uses TRBV20-1 with TRBJ2-7, with D tentatively TRBD1 or TRBD2 (6 bases each). The CDR3 runs to 11 residues. Trimming cost V 6 bases and J 6 bases, with 12 bases left between them. CDR1 DFQATT and CDR2 SNEGSKA come from the germline V gene (reference sequence).

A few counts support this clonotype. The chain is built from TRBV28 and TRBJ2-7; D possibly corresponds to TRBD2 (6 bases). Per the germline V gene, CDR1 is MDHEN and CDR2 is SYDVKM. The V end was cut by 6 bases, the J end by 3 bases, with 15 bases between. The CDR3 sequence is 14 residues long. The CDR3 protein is CASSLVHGSYEQYF. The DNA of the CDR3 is TGTGCCAGCAGCTTAGTACACGGGAGCTACGAGCAGTACTTC. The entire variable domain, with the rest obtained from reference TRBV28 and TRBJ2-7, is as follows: DVKVTQSSRYLVKRTGEKVFLECVQDMDHENMFWYRQDPGLGLRLIYFSYDVKMKEKGDIPEGYSVSREKKERFSLILESASTNQTSMYLCASSLVHGSYEQYFGPGTRLTVT.

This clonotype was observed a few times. The CDR3: CSDAYEKLFF. The CDR3 coding sequence is TGCAGTGATGCCTATGAAAAACTGTTTTTT. J is TRBJ1-4 and V is TRBV20-1; no reliable D call. Germline V lookup: CDR1 DFQATT, CDR2 SNEGSKA (reference sequence). The CDR3 extends over 10 amino acids. The V and J ends lost 7 bases and 6 bases respectively, with 6 bases between them.